This T cell receptor (beta chain) was identified during a study of blood T cell repertoires in COVID-19. About the research overall: Samples representing acute and convalescent COVID-19 were sourced from the United States, Italy and Spain. In each case, the material was cDNA or gDNA derived from T cells, B-cell-depleted T cells, or PBMCs.

Germline V lookup: CDR1 MDHEN, CDR2 SYDVKM. V lost 6 bases and J lost 0, with 11 bases in between. This CDR3 has 14 amino acids. Original processing notes: Estimation of nucleated cell counts was performed using reference gene primer amplification. Sequencing used immunoSEQ multiplex PCR; TCRdb keeps in-frame clones, though not all of them. V, J and clone size were drawn from that table, and D and trimming were deduced from the DNA. Of about 110,000 clones in the sample, approximately 82% were seen once. The chain is built from TRBV28 and TRBJ1-1; D is unresolved. This sequence originates from a woman aged 70-85 years with acute or convalescent COVID-19. The sequenced sample was peripheral blood. Written as DNA, the CDR3 is TGTGCCAGCAGCTCAGAGGGCCTGAACACTGAAGCTTTCTTT. Amino acid sequence: CASSSEGLNTEAFF.